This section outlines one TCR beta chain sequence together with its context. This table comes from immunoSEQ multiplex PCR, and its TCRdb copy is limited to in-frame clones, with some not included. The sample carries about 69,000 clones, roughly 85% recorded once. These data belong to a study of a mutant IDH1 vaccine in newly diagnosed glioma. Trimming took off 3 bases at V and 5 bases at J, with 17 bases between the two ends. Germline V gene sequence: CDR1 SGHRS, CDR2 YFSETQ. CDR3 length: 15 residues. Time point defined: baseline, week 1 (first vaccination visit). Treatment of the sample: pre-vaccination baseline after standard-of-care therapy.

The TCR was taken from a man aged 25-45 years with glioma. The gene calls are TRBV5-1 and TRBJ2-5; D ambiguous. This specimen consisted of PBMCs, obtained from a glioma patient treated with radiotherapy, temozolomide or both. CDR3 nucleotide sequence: TGCGCCAGCAGCTCGACCATCGCGCTAAGGGAGACCCAGTACTTC. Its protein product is CASSSTIALRETQYF.